This T cell receptor (beta chain) was observed in a study of cytomegalovirus exposure and HLA in healthy donors. Study-wide findings and caveats: TCR beta chain V- and J-gene trimming was linked, in a later analysis, to a missense variant in DCLRE1C. Rare TCR sequences predominated, though certain public TCRs were found in many donors.

Both 60 Vbeta primers and 13 Jbeta primers went into the PCR. As handled by the study authors: Among the unique TCR beta chains that a later analysis counted, 75 million to 85 million in all, approximately 12 million were shared. Here immunoSEQ multiplex PCR was the method, and the copy in TCRdb shows in-frame clones only, minus some. V and J calls and clone size are those listed in that table; D and trimming were worked out from the DNA. Altogether roughly 150,000 clones are present, around 80% being singletons, with the ten largest covering more than 0.8%. Concerning this clone: The antigen remains unidentified.

This CDR3 has 14 residues. The germline CDR1 and CDR2 sequences are MNHEY and SVGAGI. The V and J ends lost 7 bases and 1 base, in that order; junction bases with no gene match: 6. Healthy bone marrow donors made up the donors. This chain uses TRBV6-5 with TRBJ2-5; 7 bases fit TRBD2. Sequencing was done on a sample of PBMCs. The receptor comes from a woman aged 40 to 55 in good health and CMV-seronegative. The CDR3 region is CASKNTGGQETQYF. The CDR3 DNA is TGTGCCAGCAAAAACACGGGGGGCCAAGAGACCCAGTACTTC.